This T cell receptor beta chain was captured by sequencing in a study of T cell changes during pregnancy in multiple sclerosis. Germline V gene data show CDR1 as MNHEY and CDR2 as SVGAGI. J gave up 10 bases and V 7 bases, and 11 bases lay outside the gene matches. CDR3 size: 15 residues. Profiling relied on immunoSEQ multiplex PCR, and the TCRdb table lists in-frame clones only, not all of them. Counted here are about 46,000 clones, approximately 90% occurring once; the ten biggest clones make up roughly 2.7%. Sequencing used CD8+ T cells from peripheral blood mononuclear cells, obtained in the second trimester of pregnancy. The V gene is TRBV6-5, the J gene TRBJ2-1; 12 positions match TRBD2. The clonotype comes from a female donor with multiple sclerosis, enrolled in a pregnancy study. Written as DNA, the CDR3 is TGTGCCAGCACACCCCTAGCGGGGGGGACGGACGAGCAGTTCTTC. It codes for CASTPLAGGTDEQFF.